A selection of T cell receptor beta chains follows, all from one sample in a study of vaccination effects on CD4 cells after COVID-19. Sequencing used immunoSEQ multiplex PCR; TCRdb keeps in-frame clones, though not all of them. There are around 30,000 clones in the sample; roughly 71% occur only once, and around a sixth lies in the top ten. Which antigens these TCRs recognize remains unknown. Sequenced material: CD4+ T cells from PBMCs cultured with HCoV-OC43 spike peptides, taken after COVID-19 vaccination. The receptors were sampled from a human donor who received a COVID-19 vaccine. Each CDR3 is given with its conserved first and last residue. The D gene is left open where the match is weak. The listing skips clone size in some rows; elsewhere it reads once, few, many or a size class.

.,.,TRBV11-2,TRBJ2-7,CASSSQGGRDISYEQYF,TGTGCCAGCAGCTCCCAAGGTGGGAGGGACATCTCCTACGAGCAGTACTTC
few,.,TRBV10-1,TRBJ1-6,CASSSGTENSPLHF,TGCGCCAGCAGCTCCGGGACGGAAAATTCACCCCTCCACTTT
.,.,TRBV27,TRBJ2-6,CASSRPGANVLTF,TGTGCCAGCAGTCGTCCTGGGGCCAACGTCCTGACTTTC
few,TRBD2,TRBV29-1,TRBJ2-1,CSVEDRASGSQGEQFF,TGCAGCGTTGAAGATCGTGCTAGCGGGAGCCAGGGTGAGCAGTTCTTC
once,.,TRBV7-9,TRBJ1-1,CASSFHRDGNTEAFF,TGTGCCAGCAGCTTTCACAGGGACGGGAACACTGAAGCTTTCTTT
.,.,TRBV7-9,TRBJ2-3,CASSLNTQYF,TGTGCCAGCAGCTTGAATACGCAGTATTTT
.,.,TRBV2,TRBJ2-2,CASSPDSNTGELFF,TGTGCCAGCAGTCCGGACAGTAACACCGGGGAGCTGTTTTTT
.,.,TRBV5-1,TRBJ2-1,CASQRSGSYNEQFF,TGCGCCAGCCAGAGATCCGGGTCCTACAATGAGCAGTTCTTC
.,.,TRBV7-9,TRBJ2-7,CASSLARWGDYEQYF,TGTGCCAGCAGCTTAGCCCGGTGGGGGGATTACGAGCAGTACTTC
.,.,TRBV4-1,TRBJ1-3,CASSHKTVHSGNTIYF,TGCGCCAGCAGCCATAAGACAGTCCACTCTGGAAACACCATATATTTT
.,.,TRBV6-5,TRBJ2-5,CASIGAGQGEETQYF,TGTGCCAGCATCGGGGCGGGCCAGGGAGAGGAGACCCAGTACTTC
.,.,TRBV18,TRBJ2-2,CASSATAFLNTGELFF,TGTGCCAGCTCAGCGACAGCATTCTTGAACACCGGGGAGCTGTTTTTT
.,TRBD1,TRBV30,TRBJ1-2,CAWSGGPAFDRDGYGYTF,TGTGCCTGGAGTGGGGGTCCCGCTTTTGACAGGGACGGATATGGCTACACCTTC
.,.,TRBV10-3,TRBJ1-6,CAISSRENNSPLHF,TGTGCCATCTCTTCCAGGGAGAATAATTCACCCCTCCACTTT
.,.,TRBV18,TRBJ2-2,CASSPSVVNTGELFF,TGTGCCAGCTCACCGAGCGTCGTGAACACCGGGGAGCTGTTTTTT
.,TRBD2,TRBV7-9,TRBJ2-5,CASSFRTSGQETQYF,TGTGCCAGCAGCTTCCGGACTAGCGGTCAAGAGACCCAGTACTTC
few,.,TRBV5-1,TRBJ2-1,CASSLVGSSYNEQFF,TGCGCCAGCAGCTTGGTGGGGAGCTCCTACAATGAGCAGTTCTTC
.,.,TRBV7-6,TRBJ2-5,CASSNAGANQETQYF,TGTGCCAGCAGTAACGCAGGGGCCAACCAAGAGACCCAGTACTTC
few,.,TRBV5-1,TRBJ1-6,CASSWGTQIENSPLHF,TGCGCCAGCAGCTGGGGGACACAGATCGAGAATTCACCCCTCCACTTT
.,.,TRBV6-1,TRBJ1-5,CASSEGNNQPQHF,TGTGCCAGCAGTGAGGGCAACAATCAGCCCCAGCATTTT
few,.,TRBV6-1,TRBJ1-5,CASSEGEGGWQPQHF,TGTGCCAGCAGTGAGGGGGAGGGCGGGTGGCAGCCCCAGCATTTT
.,.,TRBV6-4,TRBJ2-6,CASSPLAGANVLTF,TGTGCCAGCAGTCCTCTAGCCGGGGCCAACGTCCTGACTTTC
.,.,TRBV5-4,TRBJ2-1,CASSLGGSANTYNEQFF,TGTGCCAGCAGCTTGGGGGGAAGCGCTAATACCTACAATGAGCAGTTCTTC
.,.,TRBV19,TRBJ2-7,CASTRGPRGEQYF,TGTGCCAGTACCCGGGGACCGCGTGGAGAGCAGTACTTC
few,.,TRBV27,TRBJ2-6,CASSPSAANVLTF,TGTGCCAGCAGTCCGTCAGCGGCCAACGTCCTGACTTTC
.,.,TRBV6-5,TRBJ2-7,CASNPTPAYEQYF,TGTGCCAGCAATCCGACACCAGCCTACGAGCAGTACTTC
few,.,TRBV5-4,TRBJ2-1,CASSPRIDEQFF,TGTGCCAGCAGCCCGAGGATCGATGAGCAGTTCTTC